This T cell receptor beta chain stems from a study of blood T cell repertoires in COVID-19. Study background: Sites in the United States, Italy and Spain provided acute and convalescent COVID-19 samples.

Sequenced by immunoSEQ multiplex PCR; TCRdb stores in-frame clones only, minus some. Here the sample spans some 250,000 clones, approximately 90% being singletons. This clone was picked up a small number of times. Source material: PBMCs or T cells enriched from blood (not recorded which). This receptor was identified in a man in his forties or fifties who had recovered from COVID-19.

The CDR3 loop reads CASSYELAGNTGELFF. The DNA for the CDR3 is TGTGCCAGCAGTTACGAACTAGCGGGAAACACCGGGGAGCTGTTTTTT. This chain connects TRBV6-5 to TRBJ2-2, with 10 bases lining up with TRBD2. With V trimmed by 2 bases and J by 2 bases, 2 bases remained unmatched. Germline V gene lookup returns CDR1 MNHEY and CDR2 SVGAGI. This CDR3 region has 16 residues.